This T cell receptor beta chain was captured by sequencing in a study of blood T cell repertoires in COVID-19. Germline-derived CDR1 and CDR2 are MDHEN and SYDVKM. The CDR3 extends over 15 amino acids. V shed 4 bases and J 1 base; nucleotides not matched to a gene: 4. TCRdb's copy holds only in-frame clones and misses some; the assay was immunoSEQ multiplex PCR. The repertoire holds about 480,000 clones, with about 88% as singletons. The chain joins TRBV28 to TRBJ2-3, with 8 bases matching TRBD1. Sequenced material: peripheral blood. This receptor was taken from a young man with COVID-19, enrolled during active disease. For the CDR3, the DNA is TGTGCCAGCAGTTCCCTGGACAGGGGCACAGATACGCAGTATTTT. Residues: CASSSLDRGTDTQYF.